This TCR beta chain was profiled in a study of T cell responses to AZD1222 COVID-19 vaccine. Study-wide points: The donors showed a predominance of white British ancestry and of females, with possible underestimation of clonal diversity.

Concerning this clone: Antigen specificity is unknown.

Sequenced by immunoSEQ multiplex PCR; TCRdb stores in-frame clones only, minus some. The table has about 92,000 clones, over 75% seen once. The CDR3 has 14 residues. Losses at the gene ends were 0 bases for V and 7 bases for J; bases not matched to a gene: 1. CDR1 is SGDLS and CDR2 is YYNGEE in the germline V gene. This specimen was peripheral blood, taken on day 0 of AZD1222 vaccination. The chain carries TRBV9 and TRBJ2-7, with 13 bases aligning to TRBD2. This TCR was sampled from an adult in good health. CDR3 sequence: CASSVGLAGGEQYF. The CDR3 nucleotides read TGTGCCAGCAGCGTAGGACTAGCGGGAGGTGAGCAGTACTTC. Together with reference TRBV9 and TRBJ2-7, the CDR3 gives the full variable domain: DSGVTQTPKHLITATGQRVTLRCSPRSGDLSVYWYQQSLDQGLQFLIQYYNGEERAKGNILERFSAQQFPDLHSELNLSSLELGDSALYFCASSVGLAGGEQYFGPGTRLTVT.